This T cell receptor beta chain was observed in a study of CD8 T cells in Susac syndrome. The CDR3 length is 17 residues. CDR1 LNHDA and CDR2 SQIVND come from the germline V gene (reference sequence). Trimming left V 3 bases short and J 3 bases short, with 18 bases between. Blood CD8+ and CD4+ T cells underwent high-throughput TCR beta sequencing. CD8+ and CD4+ T cells were negatively isolated; TEMRA cells were FACS-enriched. An amount of RNA that ranged from about 0.45 to 1 ug was reverse transcribed with random hexamers. The method of amplification for TCR beta CDR3 was immunoSEQ multiplex PCR, covering 54 Vbeta and 13 Jbeta. TCRdb re-derived calls from the immunoSEQ multiplex PCR reads in MiXCR, one entry per CDR3 protein. The profile shows about 250,000 distinct CDR3 sequences, around 93% of them singletons. A word on this clonotype: As yet, its antigen is unknown.

General study results and limits: As the study acknowledged, the number of individuals in its TCR sequencing and HLA analysis was relatively small.

This clonotype was obtained from a human donor with multiple sclerosis. The sequenced sample was CD4+ T cells from PBMCs. The J gene is TRBJ1-5, the V gene TRBV19; no reliable D call. The CDR3, as DNA: TGTGCCAGTAGTATTGGCACAGCTCGAAGAGTCAATCAGCCCCAGCATTTT. Encoded protein: CASSIGTARRVNQPQHF.